This TCR beta chain was profiled in a study of blood T cells in healthy people across ages. PBMCs numbering at least 6 million were isolated per sample. As to this clonotype: What it recognizes is unknown.

A second about 6 to 12 cycle PCR used barcoded and J-beta primers. Using its own MiXCR run on the 5' RACE reads, TCRdb lists one record per CDR3 protein. The sample includes about 640,000 distinct CDR3 sequences, roughly 58% of them seen just once. Study findings and constraints: Roughly linearly, TCR beta diversity per million T cells fell as age increased.

CDR3 length: 16 residues. Germline trimming cut 3 bases from V and 5 bases from J; bases unmatched to any gene: 6. Germline V gives CDR1 SQVTM, CDR2 ANQGSEA. The rearrangement uses TRBV29-1 and TRBJ2-5; TRBD2 aligns across 16 bases. Input material: blood. The receptor comes from a man aged 60-69 years in good health. The CDR3 coding sequence is TGCAGCGTTGAGGGGACTAGCGGGGGGGCCCTCGAGACCCAGTACTTC. As protein: CSVEGTSGGALETQYF.